These 18 T cell receptor beta chains came from one sample sequenced in a study of graft-versus-host responses after intestinal transplantation. The antigens these receptors bind are not known. Using immunoSEQ multiplex PCR, the repertoire was profiled, and TCRdb retains in-frame clones only, with some absent. The sample yields some 110,000 clones, 90% seen once. The sample consisted of unstimulated CD4+ T cells sorted from spleen or lymph node cells, taken before intestinal transplant. The receptor source for this set is a human donor who received an intestinal transplant.

The chain has TRBV6-5 and TRBJ1-1; D remains ambiguous. V lost 6 bases and J 1 base, leaving 12 bases between the germline ends. Germline CDR1 is MNHEY and CDR2 is SVGAGI. The CDR3 is 14 amino acids. The CDR3 here is CASRGPTQNTEAFF. CDR3 DNA sequence: TGTGCCAGCAGGGGCCCGACCCAGAACACTGAAGCTTTCTTT.

The genes are TRBV27 and TRBJ1-4; D ambiguous. Per the germline V gene, CDR1 is MNHEY and CDR2 is SMNVEV (reference sequence). V lost 6 bases and J 2 bases, leaving 10 bases between the germline ends. This CDR3 is 14 amino acids long. Here the CDR3 reads CASRSGMTNEKLFF. The CDR3 DNA follows: TGTGCCAGCAGATCCGGGATGACTAATGAAAAACTGTTTTTT.

The gene calls are TRBV14 and TRBJ2-2; TRBD1 aligns across 7 bases. Trimming at V came to 3 bases and at J to 4 bases, leaving 17 bases not matched to a gene. The germline V gene has CDR1 SGHDN and CDR2 FVKESK. This CDR3 has 19 amino acids. The DNA for the CDR3 is TGTGCCAGCAGCCATAAGGACAGGTCAGGAATATGGTCCACCGGGGAGCTGTTTTTT. It yields the protein CASSHKDRSGIWSTGELFF. Together with reference TRBV14 and TRBJ2-2, the CDR3 gives the full variable domain: EAGVTQFPSHSVIEKGQTVTLRCDPISGHDNLYWYRRVMGKEIKFLLHFVKESKQDESGMPNNRFLAERTGGTYSTLKVQPAELEDSGVYFCASSHKDRSGIWSTGELFFGEGSRLTVL.

V gene TRBV9 combines with J gene TRBJ1-5; D is perhaps TRBD1 (5 bases). From germline, CDR1 is SGDLS and CDR2 YYNGEE. The V end was cut by 2 bases, the J end by 0 bases, with 9 bases between. This CDR3 contains 15 residues. The CDR3 loop reads CASSVSGNSNQPQHF. CDR3 nucleotides: TGTGCCAGCAGCGTCTCAGGGAATAGCAATCAGCCCCAGCATTTT.

The chain links TRBV7-6 to TRBJ2-5; D remains unclear. Germline CDR1 and CDR2: SGHVS and FNYEAQ. Trimming removed 4 bases at V and 5 bases at J, with 5 bases between. CDR3 length equals 11 residues. CDR3 nucleotides: TGTGCCAGCAGCTCCAGGGAGACCCAGTACTTC. Translation: CASSSRETQYF. The complete variable domain, with remaining parts taken from reference TRBV7-6 and TRBJ2-5, reads GAGVSQSPRYKVTKRGQDVALRCDPISGHVSLYWYRQALGQGPEFLTYFNYEAQQDKSGLPNDRFSAERPEGSISTLTIQRTEQRDSAMYRCASSSRETQYFGPGTRLLVL.

The V call is TRBV6-6, the J call TRBJ1-1; a possible D gene is TRBD1 (6 bases). Trimming stripped 8 bases from V and 5 bases from J, with 18 bases between. CDR1 is MNHNY, CDR2 SVGAGI, per germline (reference sequence). This CDR3 contains 14 residues. CDR3 in DNA: TGTGCCAGCTATATAGGGGGACGGTGGACTGAAGCTTTCTTT. This gives the protein CASYIGGRWTEAFF.

This chain uses TRBV5-8 with TRBJ2-5, with TRBD1 matching 11 bases. From germline, CDR1 is SGHTS and CDR2 YDEGEE. V was pared by 4 bases and J by 5 bases, with 4 bases of the junction left unmatched. The CDR3 has 14 amino acids. Written as DNA, the CDR3 is TGTGCCAGCAGCGAAGGGACAGGGGGGGAGACCCAGTACTTC. Protein: CASSEGTGGETQYF. Drawing the rest from reference TRBV5-8 and TRBJ2-5, the complete variable domain is EAGVTQSPTHLIKTRGQQATLRCSPISGHTSVYWYQQALGLGLQFLLWYDEGEERNRGNFPPRFSGRQFPNYSSELNVNALELEDSALYLCASSEGTGGETQYFGPGTRLLVL.

The chain joins TRBV25-1 to TRBJ2-7, with 7 bases fitting TRBD1. The germline gives CDR1 MGHDK, CDR2 SYGVNS. With 8 bases clipped from V and 2 bases from J, the junction kept 3 bases outside the gene matches. This CDR3 spans 12 amino acids. The CDR3 sequence: CASRDSTYEQYF. In nucleotides, the CDR3 is TGTGCCAGCCGGGACAGTACCTACGAGCAGTACTTC.

CDR3 sequence (DNA): TGCGCCAGCAGCAGAACAGTGAACACTGAAGCTTTCTTT. Translation: CASSRTVNTEAFF. This chain uses TRBV4-3 with TRBJ1-1, with unresolved D. This CDR3 has 13 amino acids. The V end was cut by 5 bases, the J end by 0 bases, with 7 bases between. The germline CDR1 and CDR2 sequences are LGHNA and YSLEER.

The V call is TRBV19, the J call TRBJ2-7; 8 bases line up with TRBD1. CDR1 and CDR2 from the germline V gene are LNHDA and SQIVND (reference sequence). After removal of 7 bases from V and 3 bases from J, the junction contained 8 bases not matched to a gene. This CDR3 region has 14 residues. This CDR3 reads CASNPGQGGYEQYF. Written as DNA, the CDR3 is TGTGCCAGTAACCCAGGACAGGGAGGCTACGAGCAGTACTTC.

The gene calls are TRBV7-8 and TRBJ2-3, with a possible D match to TRBD1 (5 bases). Trimming took 1 base from V and 2 from J, leaving 13 bases between them. The germline CDR1 and CDR2 sequences are SGHVS and FQNEAQ. The CDR3 contains 16 residues. This CDR3 is CASSLVQGGFTDTQYF. The CDR3 DNA sequence: TGTGCCAGCAGCTTAGTTCAGGGCGGCTTCACAGATACGCAGTATTTT.

The V gene is TRBV5-5, the J gene TRBJ2-3, with 7 bases identical to TRBD2. This CDR3 comprises 13 residues. V was clipped by 0 bases and J by 9 bases; unmatched bases: 4. Germline V lookup: CDR1 SGHKS, CDR2 YYEKEE (reference sequence). The CDR3, as DNA: TGTGCCAGCAGCTTGGAGTGGGGAGGGACGCAGTATTTT. As protein: CASSLEWGGTQYF.

This sequence joins TRBV4-1 and TRBJ2-3; TRBD1 is a possible D gene (6 bases). Germline V gene sequence: CDR1 MGHRA, CDR2 YSYEKL. V was pared by 4 bases and J by 5 bases, with 16 bases between. This CDR3 is 15 amino acids long. CDR3 coding DNA: TGCGCCAGCAGCCCACGCCCTGGACAGAGAGATACGCAGTATTTT. Translation: CASSPRPGQRDTQYF.

This chain connects TRBV11-2 to TRBJ2-7, with a possible D match to TRBD2 (5 bases). The CDR3 loop spans 12 amino acids. V was pared by 5 bases and J by 7 bases, with 12 bases between. The germline V gene encodes CDR1 SGHAT and CDR2 FQNNGV. CDR3 region: CASSPQRVEQYF. In DNA form, the CDR3 reads TGTGCCAGCAGCCCGCAGAGGGTTGAGCAGTACTTC.

The chain combines TRBV5-1 with TRBJ2-3; tentatively, D is TRBD1 (5 bases). V lost 2 bases and J 4 bases, leaving 14 bases between the germline ends. This CDR3 spans 15 amino acids. Germline values: CDR1 SGHRS, CDR2 YFSETQ. CDR3: CASSFLGDRADTQYF. Written as DNA, the CDR3 is TGCGCCAGCAGCTTCCTAGGGGATCGGGCAGATACGCAGTATTTT. The complete variable domain, with remaining parts taken from reference TRBV5-1 and TRBJ2-3, reads KAGVTQTPRYLIKTRGQQVTLSCSPISGHRSVSWYQQTPGQGLQFLFEYFSETQRNKGNFPGRFSGRQFSNSRSEMNVSTLELGDSALYLCASSFLGDRADTQYFGPGTRLTVL.

The CDR3: CAISDRASGNSPLHF. CDR3 DNA: TGTGCCATCAGTGATAGAGCGTCGGGGAATTCACCCCTCCACTTT. This chain connects TRBV10-3 to TRBJ1-6; D ambiguous. Trimming left V 3 bases short and J 7 bases short, with 13 bases between. CDR1 and CDR2 (germline): ENHRY, SYGVKD. This CDR3 region has 15 residues.

This clone was detected only once. The chain joins TRBV19 to TRBJ1-5; 11 nucleotides line up with TRBD1. This CDR3 is built from 17 residues. Trimming removed 4 bases from V and 4 bases from J; junction bases left unmatched: 9. Germline CDR1 and CDR2: LNHDA and SQIVND (reference sequence). The CDR3 region is CASSRGGQGVWNQPQHF. In nucleotides, the CDR3 is TGTGCCAGTAGTAGGGGGGGACAGGGGGTCTGGAATCAGCCCCAGCATTTT.

The chain joins TRBV18 to TRBJ2-1; possible D gene TRBD1, 5 bases. Looked up from germline, CDR1 is KGHSH and CDR2 is LQKENI. The CDR3 spans 15 residues. The V gene lost 5 bases and the J gene lost 0 bases, with 11 bases spanning the gap. CDR3 amino acids: CASSYTGPSYNEQFF. The DNA of the CDR3 is TGTGCCAGCTCATATACAGGTCCCTCCTACAATGAGCAGTTCTTC. The full variable domain, its missing parts supplied by reference TRBV18 and TRBJ2-1, is NAGVMQNPRHLVRRRGQEARLRCSPMKGHSHVYWYRQLPEEGLKFMVYLQKENIIDESGMPKERFSAEFPKEGPSILRIQQVVRGDSAAYFCASSYTGPSYNEQFFGPGTRLTVL.